The T cell receptor (beta chain) under discussion was sequenced for a study of T cell clonality in common variable immunodeficiency. Findings of the study overall: Fewer deletions and N-nucleotide insertions were reportedly seen in common variable immunodeficiency TCR beta sequences. T cell subpopulation sequencing would be needed to explain CVID clonality.

Repertoires were generated with immunoSEQ multiplex PCR, while TCRdb's copy carries only in-frame clones and drops some. Listed for the sample are about 81,000 clones, none seen a single time. The CDR3 consists of 16 residues. V dropped 1 base and J dropped 3 bases, with 13 bases sitting between them. CDR1 and CDR2 from the germline V gene are SGHDN and FVKESK. This clone was seen many times. Its antigen is not known. The CDR3 end lies 3 residues beyond the end of the read and is filled in from the germline J gene. Caucasian heritage predominated among both patients and controls. Heparinized whole blood, about 4.5 to 8.5 ml, came from each donor.

The V and J genes are TRBV14 and TRBJ2-1; D gene ambiguous. This clonotype originated in a person aged 18 to 69 in good health. The sequenced material came from peripheral blood mononuclear cells. The DNA read from the CDR3 is TGTGCCAGCAGCCAAGTTAGCCGAAAATACTACAATGAG. Amino acid sequence: CASSQVSRKYYNE. The full CDR3 sequence reads CASSQVSRKYYNEQFF.